This T cell receptor beta chain appears in the sequencing data of a study of CD8 T cells in ankylosing spondylitis. CDR3 length: 15 amino acids. The V segment lost 6 bases and the J segment 4 bases; nucleotides outside the gene matches: 12. Germline V lookup: CDR1 DFQATT, CDR2 SNEGSKA (reference sequence). A word on this clonotype: The antigen is not known.

From the 5' RACE reads, TCRdb called clonotypes with MiXCR, one entry per CDR3 protein. The sample contains about 160,000 distinct CDR3 sequences, around 8.9% of which appear only once. Study outcomes and limitations: What appeared characteristic of ankylosing spondylitis blood was a TCR beta motif of under 10 highly homologous variants. Prior work had noted some motif variants in reactive arthritis blood and synovial fluid.

The rearrangement joins TRBV20-1 to TRBJ2-3; 8 nucleotides agree with TRBD2. The sample comprised blood, either unsorted or a sorted T cell fraction (not recorded which). The sequence came from a female donor with ankylosing spondylitis or in good health (not recorded which). Here the CDR3 DNA reads TGCAGTGCCCCTCCCTTGCGGGAGGACCCAGATACGCAGTATTTT. Amino acid sequence: CSAPPLREDPDTQYF.